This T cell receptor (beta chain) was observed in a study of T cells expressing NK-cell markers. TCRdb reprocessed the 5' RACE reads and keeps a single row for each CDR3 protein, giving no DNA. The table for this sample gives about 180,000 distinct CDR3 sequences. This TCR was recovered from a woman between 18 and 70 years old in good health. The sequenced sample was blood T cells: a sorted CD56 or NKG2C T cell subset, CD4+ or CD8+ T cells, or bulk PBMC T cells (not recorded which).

CDR3 region: CSAMVIGGLNTEAFF. The V gene is TRBV20-1, the J gene TRBJ1-1; TCRdb picks TRBD1, but there is no DNA to check that call. CDR1 and CDR2 from the germline V gene are DFQATT and SNEGSKA (reference sequence). This CDR3 region has 15 residues.